This is a list of T cell receptor beta chains from one sample in a study of blood T cells in healthy people across ages. TCRdb itself ran the 5' RACE reads through MiXCR, one entry per CDR3 protein. The sample has 1 million to 1.2 million distinct CDR3 sequences; around two fifths are singletons. Sequenced input: blood. These receptors were taken from a man aged 18 to 30 in good health. CDR3s include the opening cysteine and the closing phenylalanine or tryptophan. D genes are given only for firm matches. Clone size, where shown, is once, few, many, or a class for clones that have expanded.

len: 15
abundance: NA
v_gene: TRBV4-1
d_gene: NA
j_gene: TRBJ1-5
CDR3aa: CASSQVVGGSQPQHF
CDR3nt: TGCGCCAGCAGCCAAGTTGTTGGGGGATCACAGCCCCAGCATTTT

len: 15
abundance: NA
v_gene: TRBV3-1
d_gene: NA
j_gene: TRBJ2-3
CDR3aa: CASSQDLPTTDTQYF
CDR3nt: TGTGCCAGCAGCCAAGATCTACCGACCACAGATACGCAGTATTTT

len: 13
abundance: NA
v_gene: TRBV10-3
d_gene: NA
j_gene: TRBJ2-7
CDR3aa: CAISPTSANEQYF
CDR3nt: TGTGCCATCAGTCCGACAAGCGCGAATGAGCAGTACTTC

len: 15
abundance: few
v_gene: TRBV10-2
d_gene: NA
j_gene: TRBJ1-5
CDR3aa: CASSESMGSNQPQHF
CDR3nt: TGCGCCAGCAGTGAGTCGATGGGATCCAATCAGCCCCAGCATTTT

len: 15
abundance: NA
v_gene: TRBV9
d_gene: TRBD2
j_gene: TRBJ2-7
CDR3aa: CASSVGSGGTYEQYF
CDR3nt: TGTGCCAGCAGCGTAGGATCCGGGGGGACCTACGAGCAGTACTTC

len: 14
abundance: NA
v_gene: TRBV28
d_gene: NA
j_gene: TRBJ2-1
CDR3aa: CASLRSPGSNEQFF
CDR3nt: TGTGCCAGCCTACGATCGCCTGGGAGCAATGAGCAGTTCTTC

len: 12
abundance: NA
v_gene: TRBV25-1
d_gene: NA
j_gene: TRBJ2-7
CDR3aa: CASRGLGNEQYF
CDR3nt: TGTGCCAGCAGGGGGCTTGGTAATGAGCAGTACTTC

len: 15
abundance: few
v_gene: TRBV7-9
d_gene: NA
j_gene: TRBJ1-2
CDR3aa: CASSSTDRSNYGYTF
CDR3nt: TGTGCCAGCAGCTCCACTGACAGATCTAACTATGGCTACACCTTC

len: 14
abundance: NA
v_gene: TRBV10-2
d_gene: TRBD2
j_gene: TRBJ2-5
CDR3aa: CASSVGTSVRGQYF
CDR3nt: TGCGCCAGCAGTGTTGGGACTAGCGTGAGGGGGCAGTACTTC

len: 13
abundance: few
v_gene: TRBV5-6
d_gene: TRBD1
j_gene: TRBJ1-1
CDR3aa: CASSLDRGAEAFF
CDR3nt: TGTGCCAGCAGCTTGGACAGGGGCGCTGAAGCTTTCTTT

len: 16
abundance: NA
v_gene: TRBV11-2
d_gene: TRBD1
j_gene: TRBJ1-5
CDR3aa: CASSLGTGFGNQPQHF
CDR3nt: TGTGCCAGCAGCTTAGGGACAGGGTTCGGGAATCAGCCCCAGCATTTT

len: 14
abundance: NA
v_gene: TRBV12-3/TRBV12-4
d_gene: NA
j_gene: TRBJ1-2
CDR3aa: CASSFGGLSMGYTF
CDR3nt: TGTGCCAGCAGTTTCGGCGGGCTCTCTATGGGCTACACCTTC

len: 15
abundance: few
v_gene: TRBV4-1
d_gene: NA
j_gene: TRBJ1-5
CDR3aa: CASSQDFRGNQPQHF
CDR3nt: TGCGCCAGCAGCCAAGATTTCAGAGGGAATCAGCCCCAGCATTTT

len: 15
abundance: NA
v_gene: TRBV2
d_gene: NA
j_gene: TRBJ2-2
CDR3aa: CASSEAATFTGELFF
CDR3nt: TGTGCCAGTAGTGAAGCGGCTACTTTCACCGGGGAGCTGTTTTTT

len: 13
abundance: few
v_gene: TRBV5-1
d_gene: NA
j_gene: TRBJ1-1
CDR3aa: CASSSQGTTEAFF
CDR3nt: TGCGCCAGCAGCTCCCAGGGGACCACTGAAGCTTTCTTT

len: 15
abundance: NA
v_gene: TRBV27
d_gene: NA
j_gene: TRBJ1-1
CDR3aa: CASSLVRTKNTEAFF
CDR3nt: TGTGCCAGCAGTTTAGTCCGGACAAAGAACACTGAAGCTTTCTTT

len: 17
abundance: NA
v_gene: TRBV9
d_gene: TRBD1
j_gene: TRBJ1-1
CDR3aa: CASSVDEGAFEGTEAFF
CDR3nt: TGTGCCAGCAGCGTAGACGAGGGGGCGTTTGAGGGGACTGAAGCTTTCTTT

len: 12
abundance: NA
v_gene: TRBV12-3/TRBV12-4
d_gene: NA
j_gene: TRBJ2-1
CDR3aa: CASSSGYETQFF
CDR3nt: TGTGCCAGCAGTTCGGGTTATGAGACCCAGTTCTTC

len: 12
abundance: NA
v_gene: TRBV12-3/TRBV12-4
d_gene: NA
j_gene: TRBJ2-7
CDR3aa: CASSTRGYEQYF
CDR3nt: TGTGCCAGCAGTACCAGGGGCTACGAGCAGTACTTC

len: 20
abundance: NA
v_gene: TRBV14
d_gene: NA
j_gene: TRBJ1-1
CDR3aa: CASSQDLVNWAASSNTEAFF
CDR3nt: TGTGCCAGCAGCCAAGATCTTGTGAACTGGGCAGCGAGCTCGAACACTGAAGCTTTCTTT

len: 16
abundance: once
v_gene: TRBV20-1
d_gene: TRBD1
j_gene: TRBJ2-2
CDR3aa: CSARSAAGGPTGELFF
CDR3nt: TGCAGTGCTAGAAGCGCAGCAGGGGGCCCGACCGGGGAGCTGTTTTTT

len: 15
abundance: NA
v_gene: TRBV2
d_gene: TRBD1
j_gene: TRBJ2-1
CDR3aa: CTSSTGQGSYNEQFF
CDR3nt: TGTACCAGCAGCACGGGACAGGGCTCCTACAATGAGCAGTTCTTC

len: 13
abundance: few
v_gene: TRBV20-1
d_gene: NA
j_gene: TRBJ2-1
CDR3aa: CSARRDARNEQFF
CDR3nt: TGCAGTGCTAGGCGGGACGCCAGGAATGAGCAGTTCTTC

len: 16
abundance: NA
v_gene: TRBV5-1
d_gene: NA
j_gene: TRBJ2-5
CDR3aa: CASSLGYGSTQETQYF
CDR3nt: TGCGCCAGCAGCTTGGGGTACGGCAGTACTCAAGAGACCCAGTACTTC

len: 14
abundance: few
v_gene: TRBV6-5
d_gene: NA
j_gene: TRBJ2-3
CDR3aa: CASSQDIRTDTQYF
CDR3nt: TGTGCCAGCAGTCAGGACATACGCACAGATACGCAGTATTTT

len: 16
abundance: NA
v_gene: TRBV3-1
d_gene: NA
j_gene: TRBJ1-2
CDR3aa: CASSQGGGGLNYGYTF
CDR3nt: TGTGCCAGCAGCCAAGGCGGCGGAGGACTTAACTATGGCTACACCTTC